The clone carrying this TCR beta chain was seen a few times. Antigen unknown. Documented time point: persistent/refractory GD, antithyroid drugs over 5 years with positive TRAb. The TCR library was made from RNA that had been extracted from PBMCs in TRIzol. This record comes from a study of regulatory T cells in long-lasting Graves disease. Study overall: Persistent Graves' disease denoted over 5 years of antithyroid drugs plus positive TSH receptor antibodies. Whole-study results and caveats: When disease was persistent, TRBV28, TRBJ1-2 and TRBJ2-5 were the favored segments. Public clonotype sharing was higher in persistent than newly diagnosed patients.

CDR3 regions were amplified by Arm-PCR using iRepertoire HTBI primers to build TCR beta libraries. TCRdb re-called the multiplex PCR reads with MiXCR, one entry per CDR3 protein. The sample lists about 290,000 distinct CDR3 sequences; roughly a fifth were seen once. V lost 1 base and J lost 3; bases outside the gene matches: 6. The CDR3 has 15 residues. Germline assignment: CDR1 SGHTA and CDR2 FQGNSA. Here the sequenced sample was peripheral blood mononuclear cells (PBMCs), taken when the disease was refractory, from a patient treated with antithyroid drugs. The genes are TRBV7-2 and TRBJ2-7; the match to TRBD1 covers 7 bases. The TCR was taken from a female donor with Graves disease. CDR3 DNA sequence: TGTGCCAGCAGCTTAGGGGACAGTATGAGCTACGAGCAGTACTTC. It yields the protein CASSLGDSMSYEQYF. Full variable domain (outside the CDR3, taken from reference TRBV7-2 and TRBJ2-7): GAGVSQSPSNKVTEKGKDVELRCDPISGHTALYWYRQSLGQGLEFLIYFQGNSAPDKSGLPSDRFSAERTGGSVSTLTIQRTQQEDSAVYLCASSLGDSMSYEQYFGPGTRLTVT.